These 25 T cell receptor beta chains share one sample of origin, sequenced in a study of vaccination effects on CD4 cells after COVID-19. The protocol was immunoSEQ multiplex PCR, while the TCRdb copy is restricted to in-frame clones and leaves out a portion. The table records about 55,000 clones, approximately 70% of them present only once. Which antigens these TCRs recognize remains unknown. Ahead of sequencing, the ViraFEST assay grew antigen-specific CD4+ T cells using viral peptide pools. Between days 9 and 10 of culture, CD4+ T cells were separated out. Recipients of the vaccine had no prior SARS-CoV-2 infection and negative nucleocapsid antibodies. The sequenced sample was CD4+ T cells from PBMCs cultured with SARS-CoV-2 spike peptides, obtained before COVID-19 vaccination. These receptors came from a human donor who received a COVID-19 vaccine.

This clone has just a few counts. In DNA form, the CDR3 reads TGTGCCAGCAGATCCGACAGGGGTGGCTACACCTTC. Residues: CASRSDRGGYTF. V is TRBV5-4 and J is TRBJ1-2, with 8 bases fitting TRBD1. Germline CDR1 reads SGHNT; CDR2 reads YYREEE (reference sequence). J lost 7 bases, V lost 5 bases, and 4 bases had no gene match. The CDR3 is made up of 12 amino acids.

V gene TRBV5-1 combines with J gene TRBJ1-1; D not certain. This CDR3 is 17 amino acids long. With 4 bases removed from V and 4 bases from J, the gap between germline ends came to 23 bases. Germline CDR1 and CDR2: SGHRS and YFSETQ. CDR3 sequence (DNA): TGCGCCAGCAGCAGACTGGAAAATAGCCGGGTGTCCACTGAAGCTTTCTTT. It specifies CASSRLENSRVSTEAFF.

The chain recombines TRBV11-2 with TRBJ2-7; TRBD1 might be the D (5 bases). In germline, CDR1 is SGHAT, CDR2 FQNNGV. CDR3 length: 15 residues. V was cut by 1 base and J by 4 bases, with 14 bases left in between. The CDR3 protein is CASSLVTGPFYEQYF. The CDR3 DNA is TGTGCCAGCAGCTTAGTAACAGGTCCGTTTTACGAGCAGTACTTC. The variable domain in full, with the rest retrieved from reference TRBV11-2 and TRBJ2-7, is EAGVAQSPRYKIIEKRQSVAFWCNPISGHATLYWYQQILGQGPKLLIQFQNNGVVDDSQLPKDRFSAERLKGVDSTLKIQPAKLEDSAVYLCASSLVTGPFYEQYFGPGTRLTVT.

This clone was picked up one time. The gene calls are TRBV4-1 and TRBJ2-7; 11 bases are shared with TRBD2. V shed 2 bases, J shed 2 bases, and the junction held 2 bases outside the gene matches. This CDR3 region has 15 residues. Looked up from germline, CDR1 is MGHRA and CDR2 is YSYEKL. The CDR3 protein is CASSQLTSGTYEQYF. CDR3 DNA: TGCGCCAGCAGCCAACTGACTAGCGGGACCTACGAGCAGTACTTC.

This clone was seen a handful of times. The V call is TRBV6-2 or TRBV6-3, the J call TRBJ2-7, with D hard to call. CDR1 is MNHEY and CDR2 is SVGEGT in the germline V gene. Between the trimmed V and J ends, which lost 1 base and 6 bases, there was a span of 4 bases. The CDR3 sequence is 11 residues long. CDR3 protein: CASSYFSEQYF. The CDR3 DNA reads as TGTGCCAGCAGTTACTTTTCCGAGCAGTACTTC.

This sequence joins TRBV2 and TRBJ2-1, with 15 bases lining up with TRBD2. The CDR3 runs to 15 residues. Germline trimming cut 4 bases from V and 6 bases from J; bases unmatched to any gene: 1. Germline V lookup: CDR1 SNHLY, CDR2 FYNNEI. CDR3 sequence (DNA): TGTGCCAGCAGTGGGACTAGCGGGGGGGCCAATGAGCAGTTCTTC. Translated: CASSGTSGGANEQFF.

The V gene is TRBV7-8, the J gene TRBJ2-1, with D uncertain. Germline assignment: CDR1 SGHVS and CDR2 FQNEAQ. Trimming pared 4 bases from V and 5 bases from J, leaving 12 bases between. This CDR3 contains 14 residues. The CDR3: CASSSHRSHNEQFF. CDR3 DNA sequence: TGTGCCAGCAGCTCCCATCGGAGTCACAATGAGCAGTTCTTC.

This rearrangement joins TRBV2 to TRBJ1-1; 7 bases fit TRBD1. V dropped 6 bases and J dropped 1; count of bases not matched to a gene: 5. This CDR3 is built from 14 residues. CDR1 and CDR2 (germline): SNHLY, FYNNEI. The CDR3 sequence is CASSRRTGNTEAFF. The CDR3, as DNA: TGTGCCAGCAGCCGTCGGACAGGGAACACTGAAGCTTTCTTT.

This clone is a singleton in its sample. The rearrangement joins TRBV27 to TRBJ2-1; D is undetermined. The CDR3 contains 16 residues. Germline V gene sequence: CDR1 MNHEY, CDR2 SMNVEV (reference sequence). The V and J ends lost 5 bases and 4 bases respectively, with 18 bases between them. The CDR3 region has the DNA TGTGCCAGCAGTGCCTGGGGAAAGGTTTCGTACAATGAGCAGTTCTTC. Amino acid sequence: CASSAWGKVSYNEQFF.

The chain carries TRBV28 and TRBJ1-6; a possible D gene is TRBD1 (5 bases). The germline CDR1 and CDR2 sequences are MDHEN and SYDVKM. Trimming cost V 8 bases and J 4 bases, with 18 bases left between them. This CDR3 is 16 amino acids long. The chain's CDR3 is CASYDTGELYNSPLHF. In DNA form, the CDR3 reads TGTGCCAGCTACGACACGGGGGAGCTTTATAATTCACCCCTCCACTTT.

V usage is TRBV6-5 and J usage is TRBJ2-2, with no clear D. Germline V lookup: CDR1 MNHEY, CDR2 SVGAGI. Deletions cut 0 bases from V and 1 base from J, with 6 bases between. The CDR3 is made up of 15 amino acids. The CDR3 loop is CASSYSYRNTGELFF. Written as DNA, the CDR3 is TGTGCCAGCAGTTACTCCTACAGGAACACCGGGGAGCTGTTTTTT.

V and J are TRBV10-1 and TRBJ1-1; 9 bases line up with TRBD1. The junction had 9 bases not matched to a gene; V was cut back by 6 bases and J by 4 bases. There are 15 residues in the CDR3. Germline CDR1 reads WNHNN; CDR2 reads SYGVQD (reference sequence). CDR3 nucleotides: TGCGCCAGCAGCGTGGTGGGGACAGGGCTCACTGAAGCTTTCTTT. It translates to CASSVVGTGLTEAFF.

The CDR3 region is CASSATGGGYNEQFF. CDR3 in DNA: TGTGCCAGCAGCGCAACAGGGGGCGGGTACAATGAGCAGTTCTTC. The chain is built from TRBV9 and TRBJ2-1; 9 nucleotides line up with TRBD1. There are 15 residues in the CDR3. With V trimmed by 3 bases and J by 4 bases, 5 bases remained unmatched. Looked up from germline, CDR1 is SGDLS and CDR2 is YYNGEE.

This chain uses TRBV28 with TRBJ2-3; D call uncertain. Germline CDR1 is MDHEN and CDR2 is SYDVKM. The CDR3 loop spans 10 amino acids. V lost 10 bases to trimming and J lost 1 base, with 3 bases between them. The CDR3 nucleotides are TGTGCCACCCGCACAGATACGCAGTATTTT. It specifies CATRTDTQYF.

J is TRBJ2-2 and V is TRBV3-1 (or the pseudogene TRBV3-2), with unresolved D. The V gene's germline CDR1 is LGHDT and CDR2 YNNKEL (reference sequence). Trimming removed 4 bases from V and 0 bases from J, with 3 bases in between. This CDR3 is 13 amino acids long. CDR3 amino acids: CASSLSNTGELFF. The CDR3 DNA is TGTGCCAGCAGCCTATCGAACACCGGGGAGCTGTTTTTT.

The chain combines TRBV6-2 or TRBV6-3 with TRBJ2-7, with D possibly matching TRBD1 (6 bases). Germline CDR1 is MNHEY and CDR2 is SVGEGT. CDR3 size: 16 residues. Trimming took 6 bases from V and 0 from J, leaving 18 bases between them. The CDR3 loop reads CASSPGQSLSSYEQYF. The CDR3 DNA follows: TGTGCCAGCAGCCCCGGACAGTCGCTGAGCTCCTACGAGCAGTACTTC.

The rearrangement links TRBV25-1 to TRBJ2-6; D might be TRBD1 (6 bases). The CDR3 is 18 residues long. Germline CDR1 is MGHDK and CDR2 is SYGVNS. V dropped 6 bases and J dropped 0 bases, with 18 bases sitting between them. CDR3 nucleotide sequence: TGTGCCAGCAGACAGACAGGTATTACCAGCTCTGGGGCCAACGTCCTGACTTTC. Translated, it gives CASRQTGITSSGANVLTF.

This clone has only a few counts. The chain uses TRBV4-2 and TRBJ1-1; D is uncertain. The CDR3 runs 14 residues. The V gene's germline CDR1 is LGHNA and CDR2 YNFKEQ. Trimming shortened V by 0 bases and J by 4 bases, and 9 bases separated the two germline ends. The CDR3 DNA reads TGTGCCAGCAGCCAAGATGGTATCGGCACTGAAGCTTTCTTT. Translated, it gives CASSQDGIGTEAFF.

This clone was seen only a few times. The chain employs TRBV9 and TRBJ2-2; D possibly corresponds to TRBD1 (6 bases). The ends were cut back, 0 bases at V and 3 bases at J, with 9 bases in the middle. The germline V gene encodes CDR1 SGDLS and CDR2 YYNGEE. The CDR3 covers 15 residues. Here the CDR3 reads CASSVGHRDTGELFF. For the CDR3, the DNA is TGTGCCAGCAGCGTAGGACACAGGGACACCGGGGAGCTGTTTTTT.

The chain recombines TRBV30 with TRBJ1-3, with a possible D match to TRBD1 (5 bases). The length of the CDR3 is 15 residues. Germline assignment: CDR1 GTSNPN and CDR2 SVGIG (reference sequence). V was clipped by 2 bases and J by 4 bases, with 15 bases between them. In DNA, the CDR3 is TGTGCCTGGAGTTTCCAAATGGGACGGGGAAACACCATATATTTT. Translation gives CAWSFQMGRGNTIYF.

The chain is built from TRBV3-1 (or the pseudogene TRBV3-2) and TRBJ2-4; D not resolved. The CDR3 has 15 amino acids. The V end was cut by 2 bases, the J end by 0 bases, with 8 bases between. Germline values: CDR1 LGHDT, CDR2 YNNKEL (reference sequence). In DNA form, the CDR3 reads TGTGCCAGCAGCCAAACGATACTAGCCAAAAACATTCAGTACTTC. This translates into CASSQTILAKNIQYF.

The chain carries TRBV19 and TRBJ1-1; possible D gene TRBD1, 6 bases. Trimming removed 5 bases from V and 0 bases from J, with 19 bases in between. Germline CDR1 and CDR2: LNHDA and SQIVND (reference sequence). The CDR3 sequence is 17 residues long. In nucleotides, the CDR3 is TGTGCCAGTAGTCAGCGGGGACAAAAACGACTGAACACTGAAGCTTTCTTT. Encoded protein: CASSQRGQKRLNTEAFF. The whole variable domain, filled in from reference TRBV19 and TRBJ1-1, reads DGGITQSPKYLFRKEGQNVTLSCEQNLNHDAMYWYRQDPGQGLRLIYYSQIVNDFQKGDIAEGYSVSREKKESFPLTVTSAQKNPTAFYLCASSQRGQKRLNTEAFFGQGTRLTVV.

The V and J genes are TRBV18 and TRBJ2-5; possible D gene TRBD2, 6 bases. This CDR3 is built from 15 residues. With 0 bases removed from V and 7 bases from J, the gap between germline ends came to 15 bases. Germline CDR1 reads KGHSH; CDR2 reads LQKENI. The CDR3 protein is CASSPPSGPAGTQYF. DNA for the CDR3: TGTGCCAGCTCACCACCGAGCGGGCCCGCAGGGACCCAGTACTTC.

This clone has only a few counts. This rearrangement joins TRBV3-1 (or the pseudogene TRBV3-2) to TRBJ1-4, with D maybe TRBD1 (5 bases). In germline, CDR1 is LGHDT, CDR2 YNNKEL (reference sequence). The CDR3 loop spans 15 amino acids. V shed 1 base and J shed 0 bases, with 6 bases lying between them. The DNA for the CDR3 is TGTGCCAGCAGCCAAGGGGGGGCAACTAATGAAAAACTGTTTTTT. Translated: CASSQGGATNEKLFF.

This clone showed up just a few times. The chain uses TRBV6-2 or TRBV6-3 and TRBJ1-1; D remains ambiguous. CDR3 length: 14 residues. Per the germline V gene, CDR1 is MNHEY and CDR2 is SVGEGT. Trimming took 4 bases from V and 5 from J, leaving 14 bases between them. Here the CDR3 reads CASSLKTLVTEAFF. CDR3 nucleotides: TGTGCCAGCAGTTTGAAGACGCTAGTTACTGAAGCTTTCTTT.